This TCR beta chain was captured by sequencing in a study of cytotoxic CD8 clonotypes in ibrutinib-treated CLL. Clones were sequenced by immunoSEQ multiplex PCR, and TCRdb holds only the in-frame ones, with some missing. The sample records tens of thousands of clones, about 70% being singletons. Study-wide results and caveats: Public clonotypes occurred uncommonly; on treatment, they contracted or remained stable.

V lost 3 bases to trimming and J lost 4 bases, with 12 bases between them. Per germline, CDR1 MNHEY and CDR2 SVGAGI. This CDR3 is 14 amino acids long. As to this clone: The target antigen is unknown.

This TCR came from a human donor with chronic lymphocytic leukemia. Sequences were derived from PBMCs, sampled at disease progression, from a patient treated with ibrutinib. This rearrangement joins TRBV6-5 to TRBJ1-1; D unclear. The DNA for the CDR3 is TGTGCCAGCAGTTATGTGGGAATGGGCACTGAAGCTTTCTTT. This translates into CASSYVGMGTEAFF.